This paragraph reports one T cell receptor (beta chain). This clonotype was observed many times. What antigen it recognizes has not been identified. No qualities accompany the bases; no much larger clone lies one base away. From its cysteine to its phenylalanine, the CDR3 spans 14 amino acids. Just the 42-base CDR3 DNA is kept, in frame starting at base 1. Relative to germline, V is 7 bases shorter and J is 4 bases shorter, with 13 bases between their ends. CDR1 SNHLY and CDR2 FYNNEI were looked up in the germline V gene. The time point label, as the study defines it: sample taken at primary tumor resection. Donors were under 95 patients with early-stage, untreated non-small cell lung cancer from the lung TRACERx cohort. For TCR sequencing, whole RNA was extracted from tumor and nontumor lung tissue, or from cryopreserved PBMC samples, and no cell sorting was done. Only patients with enough RNA available from two or more tumor regions were chosen for TCR sequencing. A lung pathologist reviewed the tumor and adjacent nontumor lung specimens before the specimens were selected.

Library method: 5' RACE. The sequencing machine was a NextSeq 500. The TCR library protocol attached a unique molecular identifier to each TCR cDNA molecule to allow correction of PCR and sequencing errors. The source study handled its data this way. TCR identification, UMI-based error correction and CDR3 extraction were all carried out with Decombinator tools. TCRs above a frequency of 2 per 1,000, corresponding to the top 1% of the tumor frequency distribution, were defined as expanded. Expanded tumor TCRs statistically deemed absent (corrected P<0.05) from at least one tumor region were classed as regional, and all other expanded tumor TCRs were classed as ubiquitous. Each repertoire was subsampled 100 times to 5,000 TCRs, after which Renyi diversity was computed with the R vegan package. CDR3 similarity networks were built from amino acid triplet string-kernel similarity, with CDR3s being connected when pairwise similarity was above 0.82. TCRdb reran the public reads through fastp at Q25 and MiXCR, keeping productive beta chains. All rows with the same CDR3 protein become a single entry with the most common DNA and genes. For this entry, the V and J calls and clone size follow TCRdb and not the study's own pipeline. The sample contains more than 9,000 distinct CDR3 sequences, about 6.9% of them found a single time. The top ten constitute around 9.1% of the sample.

This sample was included in a study of spatial heterogeneity in lung cancer (dated 2019 in TCRdb). For the study in its entirety: Beta-chain transcripts were consistently detected in greater numbers than alpha-chain transcripts, which likely reflects a higher abundance of beta-chain transcripts. TCR alpha and beta repertoires were quantitatively compared across multiple tumor regions, matched nontumor lung and blood in non-small cell lung cancer. Nonsynonymous mutation counts, determined by whole-exome sequencing of tumor tissue, were related to TCR repertoire features. TCR transcript counts in tumor regions correlated strongly with a T cell transcriptional module score from matched bulk RNA-seq. In the raw uncorrected reads, each unique combination of TCR and UMI appeared more than ten times on average. At surgery, 200 or so tumor regions, roughly 62 matched nontumor lung samples and 56 PBMC samples were TCR-sequenced for both alpha and beta chains. What the work shows at the level of the full study, not this receptor alone: TCR-seq coverage of tumor T cells was estimated at only around 7% for alpha chains and 13% to 15% for beta chains. A correlation was observed between the number of expanded intratumoral alpha and beta TCRs and the tumor nonsynonymous mutation count. Additional single-cell paired TCR alpha and beta sequencing was considered necessary to confirm, at a functional level, the hypothesis that regional TCRs recognize regional mutations. Counts of ubiquitous and regional expanded TCRs were found to correlate with counts of ubiquitous and regional nonsynonymous mutations, respectively.

Here the chain combines TRBV2 and TRBJ2-2, and the D gene may be TRBD1, 6 bases matching. This TCR derives from a male donor with early-stage non-small cell lung cancer. The sequenced sample was lung tumor tissue, obtained at surgery. At the DNA level, the sequence is TGTGCCAGCATCCCCAGGGGCGGCACCGGGGAGCTGTTTTTT. Translated, it gives CASIPRGGTGELFF.